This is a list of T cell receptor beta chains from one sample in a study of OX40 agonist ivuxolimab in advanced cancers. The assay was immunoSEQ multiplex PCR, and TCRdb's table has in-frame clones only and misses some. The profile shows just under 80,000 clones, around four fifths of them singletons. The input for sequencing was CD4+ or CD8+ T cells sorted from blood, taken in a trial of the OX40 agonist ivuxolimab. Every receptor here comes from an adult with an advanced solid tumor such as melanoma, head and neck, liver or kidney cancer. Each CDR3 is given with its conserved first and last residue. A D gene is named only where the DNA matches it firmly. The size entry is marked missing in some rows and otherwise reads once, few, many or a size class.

cdr3_aa: CAINTGQGVYGYTF
cdr3_nt: TGTGCCATCAATACGGGACAGGGGGTCTATGGCTACACCTTC
cdr3_length: 14
d_call: TRBD1
j_call: TRBJ1-2
clone_size: NA
v_call: TRBV10-3

cdr3_aa: CASSTNRVLNTEAFF
cdr3_nt: TGTGCCAGCAGCACCAACAGGGTTTTAAACACTGAAGCTTTCTTT
cdr3_length: 15
d_call: NA
j_call: TRBJ1-1
clone_size: NA
v_call: TRBV5-4

cdr3_aa: CASSESDRGFYGYTF
cdr3_nt: TGTGCCAGCAGTGAATCGGACAGGGGGTTCTATGGCTACACCTTC
cdr3_length: 15
d_call: TRBD1
j_call: TRBJ1-2
clone_size: few
v_call: TRBV25-1

cdr3_aa: CAWSLQGNYGYTF
cdr3_nt: TGTGCCTGGAGTTTACAGGGGAACTATGGCTACACCTTC
cdr3_length: 13
d_call: TRBD1
j_call: TRBJ1-2
clone_size: NA
v_call: TRBV30

cdr3_aa: CASSLAGLTTNEKLFF
cdr3_nt: TGCGCCAGCAGCTTGGCCGGGCTTACAACTAATGAAAAACTGTTTTTT
cdr3_length: 16
d_call: NA
j_call: TRBJ1-4
clone_size: few
v_call: TRBV5-1

cdr3_aa: CASSSHSTSEGIQYF
cdr3_nt: TGTGCCAGCAGTTCCCATTCGACTAGCGAGGGCATTCAGTACTTC
cdr3_length: 15
d_call: TRBD2
j_call: TRBJ2-4
clone_size: few
v_call: TRBV11-2

cdr3_aa: CASSLSGVVNTEAFF
cdr3_nt: TGTGCCAGCAGCTTATCTGGGGTGGTGAACACTGAAGCTTTCTTT
cdr3_length: 15
d_call: NA
j_call: TRBJ1-1
clone_size: NA
v_call: TRBV11-2

cdr3_aa: CASSSGQGAYNEQFF
cdr3_nt: TGTGCCAGCAGCTCTGGACAGGGGGCCTACAATGAGCAGTTCTTC
cdr3_length: 15
d_call: TRBD1
j_call: TRBJ2-1
clone_size: NA
v_call: TRBV9

cdr3_aa: CSAAGIEAFF
cdr3_nt: TGCAGTGCCGCCGGAATCGAAGCTTTCTTT
cdr3_length: 10
d_call: NA
j_call: TRBJ1-1
clone_size: NA
v_call: TRBV20-1

cdr3_aa: CASTLFVGRSSGNTIYF
cdr3_nt: TGTGCCAGCACCCTGTTCGTGGGCCGAAGCTCTGGAAACACCATATATTTT
cdr3_length: 17
d_call: NA
j_call: TRBJ1-3
clone_size: NA
v_call: TRBV5-6

cdr3_aa: CASSQQGANTEAFF
cdr3_nt: TGTGCCAGCAGCCAACAGGGGGCGAACACTGAAGCTTTCTTT
cdr3_length: 14
d_call: TRBD1
j_call: TRBJ1-1
clone_size: NA
v_call: TRBV5-4

cdr3_aa: CSVTTSGEETQYF
cdr3_nt: TGCAGCGTGACGACTAGCGGGGAAGAGACCCAGTACTTC
cdr3_length: 13
d_call: TRBD2
j_call: TRBJ2-5
clone_size: NA
v_call: TRBV29-1

cdr3_aa: CATWDSKNTEAFF
cdr3_nt: TGTGCCACCTGGGACAGCAAGAACACTGAAGCTTTCTTT
cdr3_length: 13
d_call: TRBD1
j_call: TRBJ1-1
clone_size: NA
v_call: TRBV10-3

cdr3_aa: CSVYGQFTDTQYF
cdr3_nt: TGCAGCGTTTATGGACAGTTCACAGATACGCAGTATTTT
cdr3_length: 13
d_call: NA
j_call: TRBJ2-3
clone_size: once
v_call: TRBV29-1

cdr3_aa: CASRGTSGGYNEQFF
cdr3_nt: TGCGCCAGCAGAGGGACTAGCGGGGGATACAATGAGCAGTTCTTC
cdr3_length: 15
d_call: TRBD2
j_call: TRBJ2-1
clone_size: NA
v_call: TRBV5-1

cdr3_aa: CASTVDWTADTQYF
cdr3_nt: TGTGCCAGCACCGTAGATTGGACAGCAGATACGCAGTATTTT
cdr3_length: 14
d_call: NA
j_call: TRBJ2-3
clone_size: NA
v_call: TRBV7-2

cdr3_aa: CASSIRSSYNSPLHF
cdr3_nt: TGTGCCAGTAGTATAAGAAGCTCCTATAATTCACCCCTCCACTTT
cdr3_length: 15
d_call: NA
j_call: TRBJ1-6
clone_size: few
v_call: TRBV19

cdr3_aa: CASSEQGRTPLHF
cdr3_nt: TGTGCCAGCAGTGAACAAGGCAGGACACCCCTCCACTTT
cdr3_length: 13
d_call: NA
j_call: TRBJ1-6
clone_size: NA
v_call: TRBV6-1

cdr3_aa: CASSLRRRENTEAFF
cdr3_nt: TGTGCCAGCAGCCTGCGGAGGCGAGAGAACACTGAAGCTTTCTTT
cdr3_length: 15
d_call: NA
j_call: TRBJ1-1
clone_size: NA
v_call: TRBV5-4

cdr3_aa: CAWESGLGGNTEAFF
cdr3_nt: TGTGCCTGGGAATCGGGACTCGGGGGCAACACTGAAGCTTTCTTT
cdr3_length: 15
d_call: NA
j_call: TRBJ1-1
clone_size: NA
v_call: TRBV30

cdr3_aa: CASSLGGYWQEPLHF
cdr3_nt: TGTGCCAGCAGCTTAGGGGGGTATTGGCAGGAACCCCTCCACTTT
cdr3_length: 15
d_call: NA
j_call: TRBJ1-6
clone_size: NA
v_call: TRBV7-2

cdr3_aa: CASSPDRDSYEQYF
cdr3_nt: TGCGCCAGCAGCCCCGACAGGGACTCCTACGAGCAGTACTTC
cdr3_length: 14
d_call: TRBD1
j_call: TRBJ2-7
clone_size: NA
v_call: TRBV4-1

cdr3_aa: CASSLAGSGNTIYF
cdr3_nt: TGTGCCAGCAGCTTAGCGGGATCTGGAAACACCATATATTTT
cdr3_length: 14
d_call: NA
j_call: TRBJ1-3
clone_size: NA
v_call: TRBV7-9

cdr3_aa: CASSDPGARAEQFF
cdr3_nt: TGCGCCAGCAGCGATCCGGGGGCGCGGGCCGAGCAGTTCTTC
cdr3_length: 14
d_call: NA
j_call: TRBJ2-1
clone_size: NA
v_call: TRBV5-1

cdr3_aa: CASSFQGTEAFF
cdr3_nt: TGTGCCAGCAGTTTTCAGGGAACTGAAGCTTTCTTT
cdr3_length: 12
d_call: NA
j_call: TRBJ1-1
clone_size: few
v_call: TRBV28

cdr3_aa: CASTSSRGREITEAFF
cdr3_nt: TGTGCCAGCACTTCCTCGAGGGGCCGAGAGATCACTGAAGCTTTCTTT
cdr3_length: 16
d_call: NA
j_call: TRBJ1-1
clone_size: once
v_call: TRBV7-9

cdr3_aa: CASSQDQQAVYGYTF
cdr3_nt: TGTGCCAGCAGCCAAGATCAACAGGCGGTGTATGGCTACACCTTC
cdr3_length: 15
d_call: NA
j_call: TRBJ1-2
clone_size: NA
v_call: TRBV4-2

cdr3_aa: CASRRGGIGNSPLHF
cdr3_nt: TGTGCCAGCAGACGGGGAGGGATTGGCAATTCACCCCTCCACTTT
cdr3_length: 15
d_call: NA
j_call: TRBJ1-6
clone_size: NA
v_call: TRBV6-4

cdr3_aa: CASSPPGQDGQPQHF
cdr3_nt: TGTGCCAGCTCACCACCTGGCCAAGACGGTCAGCCCCAGCATTTT
cdr3_length: 15
d_call: NA
j_call: TRBJ1-5
clone_size: once
v_call: TRBV18

cdr3_aa: CASSFGQGRETQYF
cdr3_nt: TGCGCCAGCAGCTTCGGACAGGGTCGGGAGACCCAGTACTTC
cdr3_length: 14
d_call: TRBD1
j_call: TRBJ2-5
clone_size: NA
v_call: TRBV5-1

cdr3_aa: CASSGTSGSNYNEQFF
cdr3_nt: TGTGCCAGCAGCGGGACTAGCGGGAGCAACTACAATGAGCAGTTCTTC
cdr3_length: 16
d_call: TRBD2
j_call: TRBJ2-1
clone_size: NA
v_call: TRBV6-6

cdr3_aa: CAIRGLNTEAFF
cdr3_nt: TGTGCCATCAGGGGGTTGAACACTGAAGCTTTCTTT
cdr3_length: 12
d_call: NA
j_call: TRBJ1-1
clone_size: NA
v_call: TRBV10-3

cdr3_aa: CASSLDSGGFNEQFF
cdr3_nt: TGTGCCAGCAGCTTAGATAGCGGGGGGTTCAATGAGCAGTTCTTC
cdr3_length: 15
d_call: TRBD2
j_call: TRBJ2-1
clone_size: NA
v_call: TRBV7-9

cdr3_aa: CASRWGYSGGESSYNEQFF
cdr3_nt: TGTGCCAGTAGATGGGGATATTCGGGGGGGGAAAGCTCCTACAATGAGCAGTTCTTC
cdr3_length: 19
d_call: TRBD2
j_call: TRBJ2-1
clone_size: NA
v_call: TRBV19

cdr3_aa: CASSNQIETQYF
cdr3_nt: TGTGCCAGCAGCAATCAGATAGAGACCCAGTACTTC
cdr3_length: 12
d_call: NA
j_call: TRBJ2-5
clone_size: NA
v_call: TRBV7-9

cdr3_aa: CASSPSYEQYF
cdr3_nt: TGTGCCAGCAGCCCCTCCTACGAGCAGTACTTC
cdr3_length: 11
d_call: NA
j_call: TRBJ2-7
clone_size: NA
v_call: TRBV7-8

cdr3_aa: CASSRQGAPLPTAFF
cdr3_nt: TGTGCCAGTAGTAGACAGGGGGCTCCTTTACCTACGGCTTTCTTT
cdr3_length: 15
d_call: TRBD1
j_call: TRBJ1-1
clone_size: NA
v_call: TRBV19

cdr3_aa: CASSVTGRTDTQYF
cdr3_nt: TGTGCCAGCAGCGTGACAGGGCGCACAGATACGCAGTATTTT
cdr3_length: 14
d_call: TRBD1
j_call: TRBJ2-3
clone_size: NA
v_call: TRBV9

cdr3_aa: CASRTGDSYEQYF
cdr3_nt: TGTGCCAGTAGGACAGGAGACAGTTACGAGCAGTACTTC
cdr3_length: 13
d_call: TRBD1
j_call: TRBJ2-7
clone_size: NA
v_call: TRBV2

cdr3_aa: CASSLQQNYEQYF
cdr3_nt: TGCGCCAGCAGCTTGCAGCAGAACTACGAGCAGTACTTC
cdr3_length: 13
d_call: NA
j_call: TRBJ2-7
clone_size: few
v_call: TRBV5-1

cdr3_aa: CASSLDSGAGGANVLTF
cdr3_nt: TGCGCCAGCAGCCTCGATTCAGGGGCCGGTGGGGCCAACGTCCTGACTTTC
cdr3_length: 17
d_call: NA
j_call: TRBJ2-6
clone_size: NA
v_call: TRBV4-3

cdr3_aa: CASSLQTGWGNSPLHF
cdr3_nt: TGTGCCAGCAGCTTACAGACGGGTTGGGGCAATTCACCCCTCCACTTT
cdr3_length: 16
d_call: NA
j_call: TRBJ1-6
clone_size: NA
v_call: TRBV13

cdr3_aa: CASSTGGSPRSPLHF
cdr3_nt: TGTGCCAGCAGTACCGGTGGGAGCCCCAGGTCACCCCTCCACTTT
cdr3_length: 15
d_call: NA
j_call: TRBJ1-6
clone_size: few
v_call: TRBV6-5

cdr3_aa: CASSLEIGGQQETQYF
cdr3_nt: TGCGCCAGCAGCTTGGAAATTGGTGGACAGCAAGAGACCCAGTACTTC
cdr3_length: 16
d_call: NA
j_call: TRBJ2-5
clone_size: NA
v_call: TRBV5-1

cdr3_aa: CASSLAGVGRTNTEAFF
cdr3_nt: TGTGCCAGCAGCTTGGCCGGGGTCGGCAGAACTAACACTGAAGCTTTCTTT
cdr3_length: 17
d_call: NA
j_call: TRBJ1-1
clone_size: NA
v_call: TRBV5-6

cdr3_aa: CASSGPGTANYYEQYF
cdr3_nt: TGTGCCAGCAGTGGCCCCGGGACGGCTAATTACTACGAGCAGTACTTC
cdr3_length: 16
d_call: NA
j_call: TRBJ2-7
clone_size: NA
v_call: TRBV2

cdr3_aa: CASSSLAEDTQYF
cdr3_nt: TGTGCCAGCAGCTCGCTAGCGGAAGATACGCAGTATTTT
cdr3_length: 13
d_call: TRBD2
j_call: TRBJ2-3
clone_size: NA
v_call: TRBV7-6

cdr3_aa: CASSLWDRNQPQHF
cdr3_nt: TGTGCCAGCAGTTTATGGGACAGGAATCAGCCCCAGCATTTT
cdr3_length: 14
d_call: TRBD1
j_call: TRBJ1-5
clone_size: NA
v_call: TRBV28

cdr3_aa: CASSPVQGLNTEAFF
cdr3_nt: TGCGCCAGCAGCCCGGTTCAAGGGTTGAACACTGAAGCTTTCTTT
cdr3_length: 15
d_call: NA
j_call: TRBJ1-1
clone_size: NA
v_call: TRBV5-1

cdr3_aa: CASSIGGMDEKLFF
cdr3_nt: TGTGCCAGTAGTATAGGGGGTATGGATGAAAAACTGTTTTTT
cdr3_length: 14
d_call: NA
j_call: TRBJ1-4
clone_size: NA
v_call: TRBV19

cdr3_aa: CASSKVGETQYF
cdr3_nt: TGTGCCAGCAGCAAAGTGGGGGAGACCCAGTACTTC
cdr3_length: 12
d_call: NA
j_call: TRBJ2-5
clone_size: NA
v_call: TRBV11-2

cdr3_aa: CASSPRDRGIVLFF
cdr3_nt: TGCGCCAGCAGCCCCCGGGACAGGGGAATTGTGCTGTTTTTT
cdr3_length: 14
d_call: TRBD1
j_call: TRBJ1-4
clone_size: NA
v_call: TRBV4-1